Shown below are 10 T cell receptor beta chains from a single sample sequenced in a study of T cells in narcolepsy. Assay: immunoSEQ multiplex PCR; the TCRdb copy retains only in-frame clones and omits some. The data show about 31,000 clones, roughly 78% seen once. The specimen was CD45RA- memory CD4+ T cells from PBMCs. The receptors here all came from a human donor with narcolepsy.

This sequence joins TRBV5-1 and TRBJ2-3, with D uncertain. CDR1 and CDR2 from the germline V gene are SGHRS and YFSETQ. This CDR3 contains 13 residues. Trimming took off 1 base at V and 3 bases at J, with 6 bases between the two ends. CDR3 DNA: TGCGCCAGCAGCTTGAAGATGACAGATACGCAGTATTTT. Translating it yields CASSLKMTDTQYF.

This clone has more than one count but fewer than ten. The chain joins TRBV4-2 to TRBJ2-7; 7 nucleotides agree with TRBD1. Unmatched junction bases numbered 8, after V lost 3 bases and J lost 6 bases. Germline V gene lookup returns CDR1 LGHNA and CDR2 YNFKEQ. This CDR3 spans 14 amino acids. The CDR3 here is CASSHPGTDSEQYF. In DNA, the CDR3 is TGTGCCAGCAGCCATCCCGGGACAGACAGCGAGCAGTACTTC.

The rearrangement joins TRBV7-8 to TRBJ2-5; D is uncertain. Germline CDR1 reads SGHVS; CDR2 reads FQNEAQ. V was cut by 5 bases and J by 3 bases, with 13 bases left in between. The CDR3 covers 14 residues. The CDR3 DNA sequence: TGTGCCAGCAGCGCACCCAGAGGAAAAGAGACCCAGTACTTC. Protein sequence: CASSAPRGKETQYF.

This rearrangement joins TRBV18 to TRBJ2-6; D remains ambiguous. The CDR3 runs 15 residues. Between the trimmed V and J ends, which lost 5 bases and 0 bases, there was a span of 8 bases. Per germline, CDR1 KGHSH and CDR2 LQKENI. CDR3 residues: CASSASLSGANVLTF. CDR3 in DNA: TGTGCCAGCTCAGCTTCCCTCTCTGGGGCCAACGTCCTGACTTTC.

The V and J genes are TRBV9 and TRBJ1-6; the D gene is possibly TRBD1 (5 bases). Trimming removed 0 bases from V and 5 bases from J, with 9 bases in between. This CDR3 spans 15 amino acids. Germline-derived CDR1 and CDR2 are SGDLS and YYNGEE. The CDR3 spells CASSVEGVNNSPLHF. In DNA, the CDR3 is TGTGCCAGCAGCGTAGAAGGGGTAAATAATTCACCCCTCCACTTT.

The rearrangement uses TRBV5-1 and TRBJ2-1, with D unresolved. The CDR3 spans 14 residues. The V end lost 0 bases, the J end lost 5 bases, and 9 bases lay between the germline ends. CDR1 and CDR2 from the germline V gene are SGHRS and YFSETQ. In DNA, the CDR3 is TGCGCCAGCAGCTTGGTTTCTTGGAACAATGAGCAGTTCTTC. Its protein is CASSLVSWNNEQFF.

The V and J genes are TRBV10-3 and TRBJ1-1, with TRBD1 identical over 8 bases. The CDR3 runs to 16 residues. Germline assignment: CDR1 ENHRY and CDR2 SYGVKD. V lost 6 bases, J lost 0 bases, and 9 bases stayed unmatched. The CDR3 DNA reads TGTGCCATCAGGGGTACAGGGGGTGGGATGAACACTGAAGCTTTCTTT. Its protein is CAIRGTGGGMNTEAFF.

This clone appeared a few times. V gene TRBV6-5 combines with J gene TRBJ2-7; the D gene is possibly TRBD1 (6 bases). Germline V CDR1 and CDR2: MNHEY, SVGAGI. The V gene lost 7 bases and the J gene lost 3 bases, with 13 bases spanning the gap. The CDR3 contains 13 residues. The CDR3 here is CASTITGFYEQYF. CDR3 nucleotides: TGTGCCAGCACTATTACAGGGTTCTACGAGCAGTACTTC.

The CDR3: CASSYSGTGGNTIYF. The CDR3 region has the DNA TGTGCCAGCAGTTACTCGGGGACAGGCGGAAACACCATATATTTT. The J gene is TRBJ1-3, the V gene TRBV6-6, with 8 bases identical to TRBD1. The CDR3 loop spans 15 amino acids. The V gene's germline CDR1 is MNHNY and CDR2 SVGAGI (reference sequence). Losses at the gene ends were 0 bases for V and 4 bases for J; bases not matched to a gene: 2.

This clone is a singleton in its sample. The gene calls are TRBV18 and TRBJ1-2; D is perhaps TRBD1 (5 bases). Germline-derived CDR1 and CDR2 are KGHSH and LQKENI. The CDR3 is 17 amino acids. V was cut by 0 bases and J by 2 bases, with 16 bases left in between. The CDR3 nucleotides are TGTGCCAGCTCACCACCCCCCGCAGGGCTTAGGAACTATGGCTACACCTTC. This gives the protein CASSPPPAGLRNYGYTF.